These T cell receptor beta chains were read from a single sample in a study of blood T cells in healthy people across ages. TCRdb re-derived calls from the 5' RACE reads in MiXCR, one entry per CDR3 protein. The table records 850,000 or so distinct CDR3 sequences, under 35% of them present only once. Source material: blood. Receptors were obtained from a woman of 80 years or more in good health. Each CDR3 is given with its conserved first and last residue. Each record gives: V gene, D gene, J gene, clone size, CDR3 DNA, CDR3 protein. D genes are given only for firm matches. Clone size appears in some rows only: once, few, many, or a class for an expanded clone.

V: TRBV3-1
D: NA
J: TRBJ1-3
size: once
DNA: TGTGCCAGCAGCCAGATCGGGAAATCTGGAAACACCATATATTTT
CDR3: CASSQIGKSGNTIYF

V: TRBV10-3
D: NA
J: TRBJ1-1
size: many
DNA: TGTGCCATCAGTGAGTCGCCCTCCACGGGGACTGAAGCTTTCTTT
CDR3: CAISESPSTGTEAFF

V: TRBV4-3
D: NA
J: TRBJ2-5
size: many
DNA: TGCGCCAGCAGCCAAGAATGGGGAGAGACCCAGTACTTC
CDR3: CASSQEWGETQYF

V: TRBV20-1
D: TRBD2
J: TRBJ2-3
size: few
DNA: TGCAGTGCTAGAGGGGGGACTAGCGGGGGGGCCGCAGATACGCAGTATTTT
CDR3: CSARGGTSGGAADTQYF

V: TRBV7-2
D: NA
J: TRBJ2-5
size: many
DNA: TGTGCCAGCAGCTCAGGCGGGCGCCCGGAGACCCAGTACTTC
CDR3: CASSSGGRPETQYF

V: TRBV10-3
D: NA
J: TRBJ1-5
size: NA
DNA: TGTGCCATCAGTGAGTTTCGGGGGGAGAGGGGGTATCAGCCCCAGCATTTT
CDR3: CAISEFRGERGYQPQHF

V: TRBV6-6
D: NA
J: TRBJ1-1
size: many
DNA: TGTGCCAGCAGTTACTCCGGGGGGACCACTGAAGCTTTCTTT
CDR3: CASSYSGGTTEAFF

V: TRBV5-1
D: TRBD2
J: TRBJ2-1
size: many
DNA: TGCGCCAGCAGCTGGGGGGGATCGGGCTATGAGCAGTTCTTC
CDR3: CASSWGGSGYEQFF

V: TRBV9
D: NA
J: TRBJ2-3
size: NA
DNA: TGTGCCAGCAGCGCCGCCCGGGGACTTCACACAGATACGCAGTATTTT
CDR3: CASSAARGLHTDTQYF

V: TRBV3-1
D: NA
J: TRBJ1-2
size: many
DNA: TGTGCCAGCAGCCAAGGAACCTCAGATATTGGAGGCTACACCTTC
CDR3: CASSQGTSDIGGYTF

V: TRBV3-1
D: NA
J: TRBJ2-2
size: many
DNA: TGTGCCAGCAGCCAAGATGGCGGGGGCCCGAACACCGGGGAGCTGTTTTTT
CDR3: CASSQDGGGPNTGELFF

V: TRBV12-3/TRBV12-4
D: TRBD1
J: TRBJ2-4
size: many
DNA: TGTGCCAGCAGGGGGACAGGGGTGCCAAACATTCAGTACTTC
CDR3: CASRGTGVPNIQYF

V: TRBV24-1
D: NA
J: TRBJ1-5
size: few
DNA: TGTGCCACCAGTGATTTGCACCGGGACAATGTCAATCAGCCCCAGCATTTT
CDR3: CATSDLHRDNVNQPQHF

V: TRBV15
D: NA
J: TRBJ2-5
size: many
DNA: TGTGCCACCAGCAGAGAAATCGGGGTTGGGAAAGAGACCCAGTACTTC
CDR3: CATSREIGVGKETQYF

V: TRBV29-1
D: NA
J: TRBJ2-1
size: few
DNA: TGCAGCGCCCGGACCGGGCTCCATGAGCAGTTCTTC
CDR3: CSARTGLHEQFF

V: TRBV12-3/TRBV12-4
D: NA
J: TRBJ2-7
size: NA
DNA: TGTGCCAGCAGCCGGAGGGGCGGGGAGCAGTACTTC
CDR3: CASSRRGGEQYF

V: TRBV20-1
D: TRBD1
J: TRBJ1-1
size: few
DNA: TGCAGTGCTAGAGTTCGTCAGGGGGCGTTGAACACTGAAGCTTTCTTT
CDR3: CSARVRQGALNTEAFF

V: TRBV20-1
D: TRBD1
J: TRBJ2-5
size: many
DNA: TGCAGTGCTCGGACAGGGAAGCAAGAGACCCAGTACTTC
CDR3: CSARTGKQETQYF

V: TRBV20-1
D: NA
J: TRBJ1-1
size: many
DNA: TGCAGTGCTAGCCAAACTTCCGGGCCCCAGGCGGCTTTCTTT
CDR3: CSASQTSGPQAAFF

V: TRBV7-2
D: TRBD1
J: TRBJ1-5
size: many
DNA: TGTGCCAGCAGCCCGGGGGGACAGCGTAGCAATCAGCCCCAGCATTTT
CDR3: CASSPGGQRSNQPQHF

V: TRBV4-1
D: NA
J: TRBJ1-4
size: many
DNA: TGCGCCAGCAGCCAGTGGGGAGGGGAAAAACTGTTTTTT
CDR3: CASSQWGGEKLFF

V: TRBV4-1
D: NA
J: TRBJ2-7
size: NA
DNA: TGCGCCAGCAGCCAAGATCGGCACAGATCCTACGAGCAGTACTTC
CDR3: CASSQDRHRSYEQYF